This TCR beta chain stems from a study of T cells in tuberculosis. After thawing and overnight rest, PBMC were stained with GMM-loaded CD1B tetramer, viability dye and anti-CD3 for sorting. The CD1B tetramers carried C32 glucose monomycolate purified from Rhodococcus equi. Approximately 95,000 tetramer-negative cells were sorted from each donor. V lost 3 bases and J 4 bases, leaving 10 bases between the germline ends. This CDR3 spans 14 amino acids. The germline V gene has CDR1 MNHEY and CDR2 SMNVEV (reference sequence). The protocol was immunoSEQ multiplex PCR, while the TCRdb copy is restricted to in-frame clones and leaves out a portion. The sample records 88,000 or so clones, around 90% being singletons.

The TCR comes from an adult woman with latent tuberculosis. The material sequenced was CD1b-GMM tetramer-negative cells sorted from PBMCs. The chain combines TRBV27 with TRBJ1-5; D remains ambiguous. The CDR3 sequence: CASSFLTENQPQHF. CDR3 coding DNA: TGTGCCAGCAGTTTCCTTACAGAGAATCAGCCCCAGCATTTT.